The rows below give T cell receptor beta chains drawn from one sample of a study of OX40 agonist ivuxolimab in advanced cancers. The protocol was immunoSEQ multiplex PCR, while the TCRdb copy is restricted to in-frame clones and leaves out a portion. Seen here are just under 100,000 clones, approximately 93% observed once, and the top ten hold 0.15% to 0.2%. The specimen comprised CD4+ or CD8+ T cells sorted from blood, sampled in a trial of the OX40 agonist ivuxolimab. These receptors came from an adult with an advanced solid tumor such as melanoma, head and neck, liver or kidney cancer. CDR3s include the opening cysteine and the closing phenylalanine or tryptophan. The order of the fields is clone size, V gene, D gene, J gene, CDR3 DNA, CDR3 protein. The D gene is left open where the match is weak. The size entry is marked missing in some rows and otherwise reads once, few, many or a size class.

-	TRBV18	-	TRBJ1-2	TGTGCCAGCTCTCCCAGGGATGGCTACACCTTC	CASSPRDGYTF
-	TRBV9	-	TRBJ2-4	TGTGCCAGCAGCGCCCGGGGCTCCCTGGGGGCCAAAAACATTCAGTACTTC	CASSARGSLGAKNIQYF
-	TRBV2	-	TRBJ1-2	TGTGCCAGCAGTCGTCGACAGAGACTGCATGGCTACACCTTC	CASSRRQRLHGYTF
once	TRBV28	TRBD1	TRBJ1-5	TGTGCCAGCAGTACGATAGGACAGGGTAGCAATCAGCCCCAGCATTTT	CASSTIGQGSNQPQHF
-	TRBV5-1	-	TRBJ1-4	TGCGCCAGCAGCACTAGTGGGGCGAAGGGAAAACTGTTTTTT	CASSTSGAKGKLFF
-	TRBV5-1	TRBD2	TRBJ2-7	TGCGCCAGCAAAGCGGGGAGGAGTGGTAACGAGCAGTACTTC	CASKAGRSGNEQYF
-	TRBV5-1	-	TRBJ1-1	TGCGCCAGCAGCTCCACACAGGGTCGGGGCACTGAAGCTTTCTTT	CASSSTQGRGTEAFF
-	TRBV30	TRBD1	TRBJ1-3	TGTGCCTGGGCGGGACAGGGAACTGGAAACACCATATATTTT	CAWAGQGTGNTIYF
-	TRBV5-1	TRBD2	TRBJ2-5	TGCGCCAGCAGCTTGGGGGTCGGGACTAGCGATCGAGAGACCCAGTACTTC	CASSLGVGTSDRETQYF
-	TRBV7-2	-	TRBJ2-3	TGTGCCAGCAGCTCCCGGGGGCCAGGGTTCGGTAGGGCAGATACGCAGTATTTT	CASSSRGPGFGRADTQYF
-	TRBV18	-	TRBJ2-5	TGTGCCAGCTCACCCCTAACGGAGACCCAGTACTTC	CASSPLTETQYF
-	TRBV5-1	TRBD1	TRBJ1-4	TGCGCCAGCAGCCCGGGACAGGGAAGGGAAAAACTGTTTTTT	CASSPGQGREKLFF
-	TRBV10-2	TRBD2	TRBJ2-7	TGCGCCAGCAGTGCGGCGGGAGGAACCCACGAGCAGTACTTC	CASSAAGGTHEQYF
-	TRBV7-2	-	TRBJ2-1	TGTGCCAGCACCTACAGTTTCTACAATGAGCAGTTCTTC	CASTYSFYNEQFF
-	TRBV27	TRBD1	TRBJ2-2	TGTGCCAGCAGTTACAGGGGGACCGGGGAGCTGTTTTTT	CASSYRGTGELFF
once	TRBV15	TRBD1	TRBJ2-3	TGTGCCACCAGCAGAGATCCCGGGACAGGGGACGATACGCAGTATTTT	CATSRDPGTGDDTQYF
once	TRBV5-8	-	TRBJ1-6	TGTGCCAGCAGCTTGGAGCGGGGGTCGGATTCACCCCTCCACTTT	CASSLERGSDSPLHF
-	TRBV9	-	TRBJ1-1	TGTGCCAGCAGCCGGTTCATGAACACTGAAGCTTTCTTT	CASSRFMNTEAFF
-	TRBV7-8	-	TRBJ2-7	TGTGCCAGCAGCTTAAGACTGGAAGAAAGCAAGTACTTC	CASSLRLEESKYF
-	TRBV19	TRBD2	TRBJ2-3	TGTGCCAGTAGTATCCGCCGCTCCCTTAGCGGGAGGGCCACAGATACGCAGTATTTT	CASSIRRSLSGRATDTQYF
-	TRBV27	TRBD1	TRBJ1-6	TGTGCCAGCAGTTTATCCCGGACAGGGAGAAATTCACCCCTCCACTTT	CASSLSRTGRNSPLHF
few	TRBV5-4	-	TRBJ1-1	TGTGCCAGCAGCTTGGCCGGGTCCGCGAACACTGAAGCTTTCTTT	CASSLAGSANTEAFF
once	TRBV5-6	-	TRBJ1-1	TGTGCCAGCAGCCTGGATCTGGGACCTGTGAACACTGAAGCTTTCTTT	CASSLDLGPVNTEAFF
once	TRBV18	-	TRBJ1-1	TGTGCCAGCTCACCGCGGGGGCAGACTGAAGCTTTCTTT	CASSPRGQTEAFF
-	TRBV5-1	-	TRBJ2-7	TGCGCCAGCAGCCTTGGGGTATTGGGGTACGAGCAGTACTTC	CASSLGVLGYEQYF
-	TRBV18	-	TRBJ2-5	TGTGCCAGCTCACCACCGGGCAGCCAAGAGACCCAGTACTTC	CASSPPGSQETQYF
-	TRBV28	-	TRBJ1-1	TGTGCCAGCAGTTTCGGGAGAGCTGAAGCTTTCTTT	CASSFGRAEAFF
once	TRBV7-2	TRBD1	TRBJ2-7	TGTGCCAGCAGCTTAAGACAGGGGGCTTACGAGCAGTACTTC	CASSLRQGAYEQYF